Listed here are 28 T cell receptor beta chains from one sample, sequenced in a study of T cells in Graves' hyperthyroidism and ophthalmopathy. RNA transcripts served as the template for amplifying TCR beta CDR3 regions. The HTBI primer set was used in a first-round RT-PCR of the TCR CDR3. One entry per CDR3 protein results from TCRdb running MiXCR on the multiplex PCR reads. The sample includes roughly 280,000 distinct CDR3 sequences, about 15% of them seen just once. Sequences were obtained from blood. The source is an older woman with Graves' ophthalmopathy.

V and J are TRBV5-1 and TRBJ2-5; 7 nucleotides align to TRBD1. The CDR3 contains 14 residues. CDR1 is SGHRS, CDR2 YFSETQ, per germline. The trim removed 4 bases at V and 5 bases at J, leaving 8 bases unmatched. The CDR3 DNA sequence: TGCGCCAGCAGCCAGACAGGGAAGGGTGAGACCCAGTACTTC. Translating it yields CASSQTGKGETQYF.

This clonotype has a count of ten or more. This chain joins TRBV28 and TRBJ1-1, with 9 bases that match TRBD1. The CDR3 consists of 15 residues. Germline V gives CDR1 MDHEN, CDR2 SYDVKM. J lost 4 bases, V lost 4 bases, and 7 bases had no gene match. Here the CDR3 reads CASSSRDRDGTEAFF. CDR3 bases: TGTGCCAGCAGTTCCCGGGACAGGGATGGCACTGAAGCTTTCTTT.

This clonotype was counted at least ten times. The rearrangement uses TRBV10-3 and TRBJ1-5; 11 bases align to TRBD1. CDR1 ENHRY and CDR2 SYGVKD come from the germline V gene. This CDR3 spans 19 amino acids. J gave up 0 bases and V 1 base, and 8 bases lay outside the gene matches. CDR3 sequence: CAISEWWKGQGDSNQPQHF. Written as DNA, the CDR3 is TGTGCCATCAGTGAGTGGTGGAAGGGACAGGGGGATAGCAATCAGCCCCAGCATTTT.

This clonotype came up many times. This chain links TRBV7-9 with TRBJ1-5; D unclear. V gave up 1 base and J gave up 3 bases, with 10 bases separating them. Germline-derived CDR1 and CDR2 are SEHNR and FQNEAQ (reference sequence). The CDR3 length is 15 residues. CDR3 amino acids: CASSLGVNPNQPQHF. The CDR3 DNA reads TGTGCCAGCAGCTTAGGCGTTAACCCCAATCAGCCCCAGCATTTT.

This clonotype was counted between two and nine times. The chain recombines TRBV6-5 with TRBJ2-7; possible D gene TRBD2, 5 bases. This CDR3 spans 14 amino acids. The ends were cut back, 0 bases at V and 5 bases at J, with 11 bases in the middle. Germline-derived CDR1 and CDR2 are MNHEY and SVGAGI. The CDR3 region is CASSYSEGTHEQYF. DNA of the CDR3: TGTGCCAGCAGTTACTCAGAGGGAACCCACGAGCAGTACTTC.

This clonotype was observed at least ten times. This chain uses TRBV7-8 with TRBJ2-7, with D perhaps matching TRBD2 (5 bases). Trimming took off 1 base at V and 5 bases at J, with 12 bases between the two ends. The V gene's germline CDR1 is SGHVS and CDR2 FQNEAQ. The CDR3 consists of 14 residues. CDR3 DNA: TGTGCCAGCAGCTTAGATCGCGGGCCGCACGAGCAGTACTTC. This encodes CASSLDRGPHEQYF. Supplemented by reference TRBV7-8 and TRBJ2-7, the full variable domain reads GAGVSQSPRYKVAKRGQDVALRCDPISGHVSLFWYQQALGQGPEFLTYFQNEAQLDKSGLPSDRFFAERPEGSVSTLKIQRTQQEDSAVYLCASSLDRGPHEQYFGPGTRLTVT.

This chain uses TRBV19 with TRBJ2-3, with 12 bases matching TRBD2. V lost 10 bases to trimming and J lost 5 bases; unmatched junction nucleotides: 7. The germline gives CDR1 LNHDA, CDR2 SQIVND (reference sequence). This CDR3 is 14 amino acids long. CDR3 in DNA: TGTGCCATCAGACTAGCGGGAGAGGGAGATACGCAGTATTTT. Translated: CAIRLAGEGDTQYF.

This clonotype was found a few times. The chain employs TRBV20-1 and TRBJ2-3; D is undetermined. V lost 1 base, J lost 0 bases, and 5 bases lay in between. The CDR3 has 13 amino acids. Germline CDR1 reads DFQATT; CDR2 reads SNEGSKA (reference sequence). The CDR3 bases are TGCAGTGCTAGAGTCCCCAGCACAGATACGCAGTATTTT. Translation gives CSARVPSTDTQYF.

Many counts were recorded for this clonotype. The V and J genes are TRBV12-3 or TRBV12-4 and TRBJ1-3, with 9 nucleotides matching TRBD1. J was trimmed by 0 bases and V by 3 bases; bases with no gene match: 0. CDR3 length equals 15 residues. This CDR3 reads CASSLGQGSGNTIYF. The CDR3 DNA reads TGTGCCAGCAGTTTGGGACAGGGCTCTGGAAACACCATATATTTT.

This clonotype showed up many times. J is TRBJ1-1 and V is TRBV7-9, with 11 nucleotides matching TRBD1. J lost 3 bases, V lost 5 bases, and 5 bases had no gene match. The CDR3 sequence is 15 residues long. Germline values: CDR1 SEHNR, CDR2 FQNEAQ (reference sequence). The CDR3 loop is CASSPGDRGDTEAFF. Written as DNA, the CDR3 is TGTGCCAGCAGCCCCGGGGACAGGGGGGACACTGAAGCTTTCTTT.

The gene calls are TRBV20-1 and TRBJ1-2; 7 bases match TRBD1. Losses at the gene ends were 6 bases for V and 5 bases for J; bases not matched to a gene: 12. CDR3 length: 14 amino acids. The germline V gene has CDR1 DFQATT and CDR2 SNEGSKA (reference sequence). CDR3: CSARTPGTDYGYTF. The CDR3 bases are TGCAGTGCCCGAACTCCCGGGACAGATTATGGCTACACCTTC.

This clonotype has a count of ten or more. The chain is built from TRBV20-1 and TRBJ1-1; no reliable D call. CDR1 and CDR2 from the germline V gene are DFQATT and SNEGSKA (reference sequence). The CDR3 contains 13 residues. Trimming pared 3 bases from V and 6 bases from J, leaving 14 bases between. The chain's CDR3 is CSARQPTDAEAFF. CDR3 coding DNA: TGCAGTGCTAGGCAGCCGACCGACGCTGAAGCTTTCTTT.

This clonotype has more than one count but fewer than ten. The chain recombines TRBV6-1 with TRBJ2-7; 10 bases fit TRBD1. CDR1 is MNHNS, CDR2 SASEGT, per germline. Germline trimming cut 10 bases from V and 5 bases from J; bases unmatched to any gene: 17. The CDR3 covers 16 residues. For the CDR3, the DNA is TGTGCCACATCCACCGGGGGGGACAGGGGTTACCACGAGCAGTACTTC. As protein: CATSTGGDRGYHEQYF.

This clonotype was picked up many times. The rearrangement links TRBV20-1 to TRBJ2-1; TRBD2 aligns across 8 bases. CDR3 length: 18 residues. Looked up from germline, CDR1 is DFQATT and CDR2 is SNEGSKA (reference sequence). With 1 base clipped from V and 0 bases from J, the junction kept 11 bases outside the gene matches. CDR3 bases: TGCAGTGCTAGAGGGCCTTGGGCTAGCGGGCGCTCCTACAATGAGCAGTTCTTC. This sequence encodes CSARGPWASGRSYNEQFF.

This clonotype was counted between two and nine times. The chain links TRBV6-1 to TRBJ1-2; no firm D call. V was clipped by 5 bases and J by 8 bases, with 18 bases between them. The germline V gene has CDR1 MNHNS and CDR2 SASEGT. The CDR3 spans 14 residues. CDR3 in DNA: TGTGCCAGCAGTTTTGCAGGAAGGGAGCGGGGCTACACCTTC. Amino acids: CASSFAGRERGYTF.

The count of this clonotype is one. The chain links TRBV7-3 to TRBJ2-6; 9 bases are shared with TRBD1. The CDR3 extends over 18 amino acids. Germline V gene data show CDR1 as SGHTA and CDR2 as FQGTGA. V was clipped by 5 bases and J by 2 bases; unmatched bases: 10. The CDR3 DNA follows: TGTGCCAGCAGCGCAACCGGGACAGGGAGGACTGGGGCCAACGTCCTGACTTTC. This translates into CASSATGTGRTGANVLTF.

This chain joins TRBV29-1 and TRBJ1-3; tentatively, D is TRBD1 (6 bases). Germline assignment: CDR1 SQVTM and CDR2 ANQGSEA. Between the trimmed V and J ends, which lost 7 bases and 0 bases, there was a span of 13 bases. The CDR3 totals 14 residues. Here the CDR3 reads CSAVTGFSGNTIYF. The CDR3 DNA sequence: TGCAGCGCCGTGACAGGCTTCTCTGGAAACACCATATATTTT. The full variable domain, completed using reference TRBV29-1 and TRBJ1-3, is SAVISQKPSRDICQRGTSLTIQCQVDSQVTMMFWYRQQPGQSLTLIATANQGSEATYESGFVIDKFPISRPNLTFSTLTVSNMSPEDSSIYLCSAVTGFSGNTIYFGEGSWLTVV.

This clonotype was recorded many times. V and J are TRBV6-1 and TRBJ2-3, with 15 bases identical to TRBD2. This CDR3 has 20 residues. V was pared by 2 bases and J by 0 bases, with 9 bases of the junction left unmatched. Germline loops: CDR1 MNHNS, CDR2 SASEGT. The CDR3 DNA reads as TGTGCCAGCAGTGAACGAGGACTAGCGGGAGGGCCGAGGAGCACAGATACGCAGTATTTT. This translates into CASSERGLAGGPRSTDTQYF.

The gene calls are TRBV5-6 and TRBJ1-3; 9 nucleotides align to TRBD1. J gave up 8 bases and V 4 bases, and 7 bases lay outside the gene matches. The CDR3 totals 14 residues. The V gene's germline CDR1 is SGHDT and CDR2 YYEEEE. CDR3 residues: CASSRDRVLDTIYF. CDR3 sequence (DNA): TGTGCCAGCAGCAGGGACAGGGTGTTGGACACCATATATTTT.

Turning to this clonotype: A read error may produce the germline difference seen at one junction end. The gene calls are TRBV5-1 and TRBJ2-6, with D tentatively TRBD2 (6 bases). This CDR3 region has 19 residues. Germline V gives CDR1 SGHRS, CDR2 YFSETQ. The CDR3 protein is CASGLARAGSPSGANVLTF. CDR3 nucleotides: TGCGCCAGCGGCTTGGCCCGCGCCGGGAGCCCCTCTGGGGCCAACGTCCTGACTTTC.

This clonotype was found many times. The chain couples TRBV6-2 or TRBV6-3 to TRBJ1-5; D perhaps matches TRBD1 (5 bases). Germline CDR1 and CDR2: MNHEY and SVGEGT. Trimming stripped 0 bases from V and 4 bases from J, with 10 bases between. The CDR3 contains 15 residues. Here the CDR3 DNA reads TGTGCCAGCAGTTACTCGCCCAGGGTGAATCAGCCCCAGCATTTT. Protein: CASSYSPRVNQPQHF.

As to this clonotype: A much bigger clone sits one base away, suggesting this may be a read error. This chain links TRBV4-3 with TRBJ2-1; D is ambiguous. The germline CDR1 and CDR2 sequences are LGHNA and YSLEER. CDR3 length equals 16 residues. Trimming removed 1 base from V and 5 bases from J, with 15 bases in between. The CDR3: CASSQAWTPVHNEQFF. The CDR3 DNA reads TGCGCCAGCAGCCAAGCGTGGACCCCCGTCCACAATGAGCAGTTCTTC.

This clonotype occurred many times. The rearrangement uses TRBV14 and TRBJ1-2; a possible D gene is TRBD1 (5 bases). The CDR3 has 14 residues. Between the trimmed V and J ends, which lost 2 bases and 2 bases, there was a span of 9 bases. The germline V gene encodes CDR1 SGHDN and CDR2 FVKESK. This chain's CDR3 is CASSQQGLNYGYTF. The CDR3 region has the DNA TGTGCCAGCAGCCAACAGGGACTAAACTATGGCTACACCTTC. Using reference TRBV14 and TRBJ1-2 for the parts outside the CDR3, the full variable domain is EAGVTQFPSHSVIEKGQTVTLRCDPISGHDNLYWYRRVMGKEIKFLLHFVKESKQDESGMPNNRFLAERTGGTYSTLKVQPAELEDSGVYFCASSQQGLNYGYTFGSGTRLTVV.

This clonotype occurred many times. J is TRBJ2-5 and V is TRBV6-2 or TRBV6-3; possibly TRBD1 for D (5 bases). CDR3 size: 15 residues. The ends were cut back, 8 bases at V and 1 base at J, with 17 bases in the middle. Germline assignment: CDR1 MNHEY and CDR2 SVGEGT. The CDR3 spells CASSGGRGLQETQYF. The CDR3 DNA reads TGTGCCAGCTCGGGTGGAAGGGGCCTCCAAGAGACCCAGTACTTC.

The V gene is TRBV24-1, the J gene TRBJ2-3; D is unclear. Trimming took 2 bases from V and 5 from J, leaving 13 bases between them. Germline loops: CDR1 KGHDR, CDR2 SFDVKD. The CDR3 is made up of 15 amino acids. CDR3 bases: TGTGCCACCAGTGATTCGTCAGGAACCGGAGATACGCAGTATTTT. Its translation is CATSDSSGTGDTQYF.

Ten or more counts support this clonotype. The chain links TRBV7-2 to TRBJ1-5, with D unclear. CDR1 SGHTA and CDR2 FQGNSA come from the germline V gene. V was trimmed by 6 bases and J by 2 bases, leaving 11 bases between them. CDR3 length: 14 amino acids. The CDR3 here is CASSLSGGNQPQHF. In nucleotides, the CDR3 is TGTGCCAGCAGTTTGTCAGGAGGCAATCAGCCCCAGCATTTT.

Ten or more counts support this clonotype. The CDR3 loop reads CASSPTGGGRGRRWNEQFF. The CDR3 bases are TGTGCCAGCAGTCCGACAGGGGGAGGTCGCGGGAGGAGGTGGAATGAGCAGTTCTTC. The V gene is TRBV27, the J gene TRBJ2-1, with a tentative D call TRBD1 (9 bases). The CDR3 runs to 19 residues. Germline CDR1 is MNHEY and CDR2 is SMNVEV (reference sequence). Trimming shortened V by 5 bases and J by 7 bases, and 30 bases separated the two germline ends.

V is TRBV7-9 and J is TRBJ2-3, with TRBD2 matching over 12 bases. This CDR3 is 14 amino acids long. The ends lost 5 bases at V and 7 bases at J; junction bases unmatched: 4. Germline V gene lookup returns CDR1 SEHNR and CDR2 FQNEAQ (reference sequence). CDR3 in DNA: TGTGCCAGCAGCCGACTAGCGGGGGCCCATACGCAGTATTTT. This gives the protein CASSRLAGAHTQYF.